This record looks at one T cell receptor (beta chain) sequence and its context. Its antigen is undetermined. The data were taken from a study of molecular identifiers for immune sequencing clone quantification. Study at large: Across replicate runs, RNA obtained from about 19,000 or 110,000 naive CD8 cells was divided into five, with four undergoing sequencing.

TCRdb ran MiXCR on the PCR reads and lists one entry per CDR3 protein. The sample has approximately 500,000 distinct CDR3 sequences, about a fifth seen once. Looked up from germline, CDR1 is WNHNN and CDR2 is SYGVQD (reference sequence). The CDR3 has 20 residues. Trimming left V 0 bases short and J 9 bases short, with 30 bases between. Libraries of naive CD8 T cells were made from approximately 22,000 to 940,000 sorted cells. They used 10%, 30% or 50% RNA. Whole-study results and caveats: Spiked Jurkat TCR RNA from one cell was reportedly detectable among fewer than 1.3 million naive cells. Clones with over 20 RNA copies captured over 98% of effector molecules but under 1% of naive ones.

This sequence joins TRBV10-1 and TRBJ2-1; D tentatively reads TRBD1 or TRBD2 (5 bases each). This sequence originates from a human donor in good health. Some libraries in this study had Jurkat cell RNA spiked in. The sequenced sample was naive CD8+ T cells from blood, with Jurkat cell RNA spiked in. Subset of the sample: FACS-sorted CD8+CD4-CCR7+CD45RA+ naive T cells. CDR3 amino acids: CASSESFLPGPCQIYGEQFF. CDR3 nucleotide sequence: TGCGCCAGCAGTGAGTCGTTTCTCCCGGGACCCTGTCAGATTTACGGTGAGCAGTTCTTC.